This TCR beta chain was identified during a study of identical twins. Findings and limits, study-wide: Out-of-frame alpha sequences common to twins exhibited an excess of low generation probability. Partly confounded zero-insertion analyses could result from invariant MAIT and iNKT cells.

TCRdb re-derived calls from the 5' RACE reads in MiXCR, one entry per CDR3 protein. The sample consists of some 250,000 distinct CDR3 sequences, 6% to 7% of them appearing once. This clonotype was found a few times. Its matching antigen is unknown. This CDR3 has 13 amino acids. The V gene lost 7 bases and the J gene lost 4 bases, with 15 bases spanning the gap. Germline loops: CDR1 SQVTM, CDR2 ANQGSEA. The same data also contributed to another study, on T cells expressing NK-cell markers.

This clonotype was obtained from a woman under 30 in good health. Sample: CD8+ T cells sorted from blood. The chain carries TRBV29-1 and TRBJ2-3; D is uncertain. The CDR3, as DNA: TGCAGCGCACCTTATGAAAGAGCAGATACGCAGTATTTT. This sequence encodes CSAPYERADTQYF.